Shown below are 18 T cell receptor beta chains from a single sample sequenced in a study of blood T cell repertoires in COVID-19. The data were produced by immunoSEQ multiplex PCR, yet TCRdb's version contains in-frame clones alone and is incomplete. The sample lists 130,000 to 150,000 clones; approximately 80% were seen once. The material sequenced was peripheral blood. These receptors were taken from a woman of 80 years or more in a cohort sampled during active or convalescent COVID-19.

This chain connects TRBV5-4 to TRBJ2-2; 13 bases match TRBD2. V shed 4 bases and J 1 base; nucleotides not matched to a gene: 7. Germline loops: CDR1 SGHNT, CDR2 YYREEE (reference sequence). The CDR3 has 18 residues. CDR3 in DNA: TGTGCCAGCAGCGGGTGGGGACTAGCGGGGCTGAACACCGGGGAGCTGTTTTTT. Translation: CASSGWGLAGLNTGELFF.

The V call is TRBV25-1, the J call TRBJ1-1; 9 bases align to TRBD1. The CDR3 is made up of 14 amino acids. Germline V CDR1 and CDR2: MGHDK, SYGVNS. The CDR3: CGVNLDRGYTEAFF. CDR3 nucleotides: TGTGGTGTGAACCTGGACAGGGGATACACTGAAGCTTTCTTT.

This rearrangement joins TRBV12-3 or TRBV12-4 to TRBJ2-1; weak D call: TRBD2 (7 bases). The V gene lost 6 bases and the J gene lost 8 bases, with 14 bases spanning the gap. The CDR3 is 13 residues long. DNA for the CDR3: TGTGCCAGCAGGTCACTCGGGGGGCATGAGCAGTTCTTC. This gives the protein CASRSLGGHEQFF.

This chain joins TRBV7-7 and TRBJ1-6, with TRBD1 as a possible D gene (6 bases). Trimming removed 5 bases from V and 9 bases from J, with 17 bases in between. Germline CDR1 is SSHAT and CDR2 is FNYEAQ (reference sequence). This CDR3 has 15 residues. CDR3 protein: CASSQTEEGGSPLHF. The CDR3 region has the DNA TGTGCCAGCAGCCAGACAGAGGAAGGGGGTTCACCCCTCCACTTT.

The chain combines TRBV5-4 with TRBJ2-3; D gene ambiguous. The V and J ends lost 2 bases and 3 bases respectively, with 7 bases between them. CDR1 SGHNT and CDR2 YYREEE come from the germline V gene (reference sequence). The CDR3 length is 13 residues. For the CDR3, the DNA is TGTGCCAGCAGCTTTCAATTGACAGATACGCAGTATTTT. Translating it yields CASSFQLTDTQYF.

The chain combines TRBV5-1 with TRBJ1-2; no clear D. Per the germline V gene, CDR1 is SGHRS and CDR2 is YFSETQ. This CDR3 region has 13 residues. Trimming stripped 1 base from V and 1 base from J, with 5 bases between. The CDR3 sequence is CASSLTNNYGYTF. The CDR3 DNA is TGCGCCAGCAGCTTGACAAATAACTATGGCTACACCTTC.

The chain uses TRBV19 and TRBJ1-4; 9 bases match TRBD1. J lost 3 bases, V lost 9 bases, and 8 bases had no gene match. The CDR3 is made up of 15 amino acids. The germline CDR1 and CDR2 sequences are LNHDA and SQIVND (reference sequence). The CDR3 DNA is TGTGCCAGCGGGACAGGGTTCCTTTCTAATGAAAAACTGTTTTTT. It encodes CASGTGFLSNEKLFF.

The chain is built from TRBV4-2 and TRBJ2-2; 7 nucleotides line up with TRBD1. Losses at the gene ends were 0 bases for V and 0 bases for J; bases not matched to a gene: 7. The germline V gene has CDR1 LGHNA and CDR2 YNFKEQ. This CDR3 spans 18 amino acids. DNA of the CDR3: TGTGCCAGCAGCCAAGATAAGACAGGGTTGGCGAACACCGGGGAGCTGTTTTTT. It is translated as CASSQDKTGLANTGELFF.

This clone has a single count. This chain uses TRBV4-1 with TRBJ2-5; D is uncertain. Germline CDR1 is MGHRA and CDR2 is YSYEKL. This CDR3 has 14 amino acids. V lost 4 bases, J lost 2 bases, and 11 bases lay in between. The CDR3 DNA reads TGCGCCAGCAGCCGGAGTTCCGGACAAGAGACCCAGTACTTC. It encodes CASSRSSGQETQYF.

The chain joins TRBV27 to TRBJ1-6; 8 bases map to TRBD1. Losses at the gene ends were 3 bases for V and 3 bases for J; bases not matched to a gene: 13. The V gene's germline CDR1 is MNHEY and CDR2 SMNVEV (reference sequence). The CDR3 length is 19 residues. In nucleotides, the CDR3 is TGTGCCAGCAGTTTGGCCGTCCGAGACAGGGGCTTCTATAATTCACCCCTCCACTTT. It yields the protein CASSLAVRDRGFYNSPLHF.

The chain uses TRBV4-1 and TRBJ1-2; TRBD1 agrees at 8 bases. Germline assignment: CDR1 MGHRA and CDR2 YSYEKL. This CDR3 comprises 16 residues. With 5 bases clipped from V and 2 bases from J, the junction kept 10 bases outside the gene matches. Here the CDR3 DNA reads TGCGCCAGCAGCGGAAGCAGGGGGCCGATCAACTATGGCTACACCTTC. It is translated as CASSGSRGPINYGYTF.

The V call is TRBV7-3, the J call TRBJ2-1; 10 bases fit TRBD2. This CDR3 is 19 amino acids long. J gave up 1 base and V 0 bases, and 9 bases lay outside the gene matches. Germline V CDR1 and CDR2: SGHTA, FQGTGA. DNA for the CDR3: TGTGCCAGCAGCTTAACGGAAAGCGGGGGGGCCCGGTCCTACAATGAGCAGTTCTTC. Translating it yields CASSLTESGGARSYNEQFF. Looking up the rest from reference TRBV7-3 and TRBJ2-1 gives the full variable domain: GAGVSQTPSNKVTEKGKYVELRCDPISGHTALYWYRQSLGQGPEFLIYFQGTGAADDSGLPNDRFFAVRPEGSVSTLKIQRTERGDSAVYLCASSLTESGGARSYNEQFFGPGTRLTVL.

The J gene is TRBJ1-2, the V gene TRBV6-6, with 8 bases that match TRBD1. Germline assignment: CDR1 MNHNY and CDR2 SVGAGI (reference sequence). This CDR3 has 15 amino acids. V was clipped by 6 bases and J by 2 bases; unmatched bases: 8. CDR3 protein: CASRTGQGGNYGYTF. CDR3 sequence (DNA): TGTGCCAGCAGAACCGGACAGGGAGGGAACTATGGCTACACCTTC.

The chain combines TRBV2 with TRBJ1-1, with D unresolved. Per germline, CDR1 SNHLY and CDR2 FYNNEI. The V end lost 6 bases, the J end lost 1 base, and 9 bases lay between the germline ends. The CDR3 covers 13 residues. CDR3 nucleotide sequence: TGTGCCAGCAGGACGCAGGAGAACACTGAAGCTTTCTTT. Amino acid sequence: CASRTQENTEAFF.

The V gene is TRBV21-1, the J gene TRBJ2-1; the D segment call TRBD1 is taken from the table without a DNA check. TRBV21-1 has pseudogene status. CDR3 length: 20 residues. DNA for the CDR3: TGTGCCAGCAGCAGAAACCGGGACAAAGTTTACGAGAAACAGTACAATGAGCAGTTCTTC. This encodes CASSRNRDKVYEKQYNEQFF.

This chain links TRBV3-1 (or the pseudogene TRBV3-2) with TRBJ2-5, with 11 positions matching TRBD2. The V gene end was trimmed by 2 bases and the J gene end by 2 bases; junction bases not matched to a gene: 10. CDR1 is LGHDT, CDR2 YNNKEL, per germline (reference sequence). The CDR3 covers 18 residues. CDR3 residues: CASSQMPSGGPRQETQYF. The CDR3 DNA reads TGTGCCAGCAGCCAAATGCCTAGCGGGGGGCCCCGACAAGAGACCCAGTACTTC.

The CDR3 DNA is TGTGCCAGCAAGGACAGGGGGGTTTGGCAGCCCCAGCATTTT. It is translated as CASKDRGVWQPQHF. The rearrangement joins TRBV2 to TRBJ1-5; 10 bases are a match to TRBD1. The length of the CDR3 is 14 residues. Unmatched junction bases numbered 7, after V lost 7 bases and J lost 7 bases. The V gene's germline CDR1 is SNHLY and CDR2 FYNNEI.

This chain joins TRBV2 and TRBJ1-3, with D maybe TRBD1 (5 bases). Germline V gene lookup returns CDR1 SNHLY and CDR2 FYNNEI. V shed 3 bases and J shed 4 bases, with 13 bases lying between them. CDR3 length: 15 residues. In nucleotides, the CDR3 is TGTGCCAGCAGTGACGCAGGGCTCCCGGGAAACACCATATATTTT. It encodes CASSDAGLPGNTIYF.